These 31 T cell receptor beta chains originate from one sample sequenced in a study of identical twins. MiXCR, run by TCRdb on the 5' RACE reads, gives a single entry per CDR3 protein. The table shows about 530,000 distinct CDR3 sequences, with approximately 20% occurring only once. Separately, the same data were catalogued under a study of yellow fever vaccine responses in identical twins.

The sample comprised CD4+ T cells sorted from blood. Receptors were obtained from a woman between 18 and 30 years old in good health.

A few counts support this clonotype. V is TRBV12-3 or TRBV12-4 and J is TRBJ2-7; TRBD2 is a possible D gene (6 bases). The CDR3 has 15 amino acids. V was trimmed by 0 bases and J by 2 bases, leaving 11 bases between them. Here the CDR3 reads CASSLAPGGAYEQYV. CDR3 nucleotides: TGTGCCAGCAGTTTAGCGCCCGGGGGAGCCTACGAGCAGTACGTC.

In its sample, this clonotype was seen a few times. The chain links TRBV12-3 or TRBV12-4 to TRBJ1-2; D ambiguous. This CDR3 has 16 residues. Trimming left V 2 bases short and J 4 bases short, with 17 bases between. The CDR3 DNA reads as TGTGCCAGCAGTTTATGGGAACCCCCTCTCTCCTATGGCTACACCTTC. This sequence encodes CASSLWEPPLSYGYTF.

This clonotype appeared a few times. The chain uses TRBV12-3 or TRBV12-4 and TRBJ2-1; D possibly corresponds to TRBD1 (6 bases). V lost 6 bases and J 9 bases, leaving 24 bases between the germline ends. The CDR3 runs 16 residues. The CDR3, as DNA: TGTGCCAGCAGCAGAAACGGCGCTAGGATAGGGGGTGAGCAGTTCTTC. Protein sequence: CASSRNGARIGGEQFF.

The sample holds a few counts of this clonotype. This chain connects TRBV7-8 to TRBJ2-2; maybe TRBD2 (7 bases). The CDR3 consists of 18 residues. Trimming took 5 bases from V and 1 from J, leaving 20 bases between them. In germline, CDR1 is SGHVS, CDR2 FQNEAQ. The CDR3 DNA reads TGTGCCAGCAGCCCATCTGGCGCGGGGGCGCTGAACACCGGGGAGCTGTTTTTT. Translating it yields CASSPSGAGALNTGELFF.

V is TRBV5-1 and J is TRBJ2-2; 7 nucleotides agree with TRBD1. V lost 4 bases, J lost 6 bases, and 6 bases stayed unmatched. The germline V gene has CDR1 SGHRS and CDR2 YFSETQ. The CDR3 is 14 residues long. The CDR3 spells CASSPTGLPGELFF. CDR3 bases: TGCGCCAGCAGCCCGACAGGGCTTCCCGGGGAGCTGTTTTTT.

The CDR3 DNA reads as TGTGCCAGCAGGGGCGTTGGGTACAATGAGCAGTTCTTC. Encoded protein: CASRGVGYNEQFF. J is TRBJ2-1 and V is TRBV6-1; the D is unclear. V was clipped by 6 bases and J by 4 bases, with 10 bases between them. CDR3 length: 13 residues. Germline V gene lookup returns CDR1 MNHNS and CDR2 SASEGT.

V is TRBV3-1 and J is TRBJ2-7; 9 positions agree with TRBD2. Germline V gene lookup returns CDR1 LGHDT and CDR2 YNNKEL (reference sequence). Germline trimming cut 4 bases from V and 0 bases from J; bases unmatched to any gene: 7. CDR3 size: 16 residues. CDR3 sequence (DNA): TGTGCCAGCAGCCCAAGTGTTAGCGGGGGCTCCTACGAGCAGTACGTC. Encoded protein: CASSPSVSGGSYEQYV.

The rearrangement uses TRBV9 and TRBJ1-5, with D tentatively TRBD1 (6 bases). V was shortened by 4 bases and J by 0 bases, with 17 bases between the two germline ends. Germline V gene data show CDR1 as SGDLS and CDR2 as YYNGEE. The CDR3 covers 17 residues. The CDR3 reads CASSTSWTANSNQPQHF. The DNA of the CDR3 is TGTGCCAGCAGCACCTCGTGGACAGCTAATAGCAATCAGCCCCAGCATTTT.

This clonotype was detected a few times. V and J are TRBV5-6 and TRBJ2-2, with 12 bases lining up with TRBD2. The trim removed 5 bases at V and 5 bases at J, leaving 4 bases unmatched. The length of the CDR3 is 15 residues. Germline CDR1 SGHDT, CDR2 YYEEEE. In DNA, the CDR3 is TGTGCCAGCAGTTCTGGACTAGCGGGGACCGGGGAGCTGTTTTTT. This translates into CASSSGLAGTGELFF.

This chain joins TRBV20-1 and TRBJ2-3; perhaps TRBD1 as D (6 bases). V dropped 4 bases and J dropped 5 bases, with 16 bases sitting between them. The CDR3 is 14 amino acids. Germline loops: CDR1 DFQATT, CDR2 SNEGSKA (reference sequence). The DNA of the CDR3 is TGCAGTGCTATCGTGGTGCAGGGGAAAGATACGCAGTATTTT. Its translation is CSAIVVQGKDTQYF.

The chain couples TRBV7-8 to TRBJ2-7; D is perhaps TRBD1 or TRBD2 (6 bases each). The germline gives CDR1 SGHVS, CDR2 FQNEAQ. The V end was cut by 1 base, the J end by 3 bases, with 16 bases between. The CDR3 sequence is 16 residues long. CDR3 nucleotides: TGTGCCAGCAGCTTAGATTCGGGGGCCCCTGGCTACGAGCAGTACTTC. This sequence encodes CASSLDSGAPGYEQYF.

CDR3 residues: CASSFQNGYTF. The CDR3 nucleotides are TGTGCCAGCAGTTTCCAAAATGGCTACACCTTC. The chain combines TRBV28 with TRBJ1-2; D ambiguous. Germline V gene lookup returns CDR1 MDHEN and CDR2 SYDVKM. This CDR3 spans 11 amino acids. V lost 3 bases and J lost 6, with 5 bases in between.

The rearrangement links TRBV7-9 to TRBJ1-1, with D possibly being TRBD1 (5 bases). This CDR3 has 14 amino acids. CDR1 and CDR2 (germline): SEHNR, FQNEAQ (reference sequence). V lost 5 bases, J lost 5 bases, and 15 bases lay in between. CDR3 amino acids: CASSPWQGRTEAFF. In DNA form, the CDR3 reads TGTGCCAGCAGCCCCTGGCAGGGAAGGACTGAAGCTTTCTTT.

The gene calls are TRBV27 and TRBJ2-2; 7 nucleotides agree with TRBD2. This CDR3 has 17 residues. After removal of 3 bases from V and 5 bases from J, the junction contained 12 bases not matched to a gene. CDR1 and CDR2 (germline): MNHEY, SMNVEV (reference sequence). DNA of the CDR3: TGTGCCAGCAGTTTGGGGGGGGAAGTAGTAGGTACCGGGGAGCTGTTTTTT. It translates to CASSLGGEVVGTGELFF.

This clonotype has just a few counts. The rearrangement uses TRBV11-2 and TRBJ2-1; D remains ambiguous. The V end lost 3 bases, the J end lost 3 bases, and 21 bases lay between the germline ends. This CDR3 has 18 residues. CDR1 is SGHAT, CDR2 FQNNGV, per germline. The CDR3 reads CASSFSLGSQSLYNEQFF. CDR3 in DNA: TGTGCCAGCAGCTTTTCTTTAGGATCTCAATCCCTCTACAATGAGCAGTTCTTC.

This clonotype occurred a few times. This chain uses TRBV5-4 with TRBJ2-1; 8 positions match TRBD2. The CDR3 is 13 amino acids. Germline lookup yields CDR1 SGHNT and CDR2 YYREEE (reference sequence). V lost 5 bases to trimming and J lost 6 bases; unmatched junction nucleotides: 4. The CDR3 bases are TGTGCCAGCAGAAAAGCGGGAGTCAATGAGCAGTTCTTC. This codes for CASRKAGVNEQFF.

This clonotype was observed a handful of times. The J gene is TRBJ1-6, the V gene TRBV10-3; the D gene is possibly TRBD1 (5 bases). Germline assignment: CDR1 ENHRY and CDR2 SYGVKD. CDR3 size: 12 residues. The V gene lost 6 bases and the J gene lost 7 bases, with 7 bases spanning the gap. This CDR3 is CAISPGNSPLHF. As DNA, the CDR3 is TGTGCCATCAGCCCAGGGAATTCACCCCTCCACTTT.

This clonotype was seen a few times. The chain couples TRBV12-3 or TRBV12-4 to TRBJ2-3; D is perhaps TRBD1 (6 bases). The V gene lost 3 bases and the J gene lost 1 base, with 11 bases spanning the gap. The CDR3 covers 15 residues. CDR3 in amino acids: CASSFQGSRTDTQYF. DNA for the CDR3: TGTGCCAGCAGTTTTCAGGGGTCCCGCACAGATACGCAGTATTTT.

The chain carries TRBV19 and TRBJ2-3, with no clear D. Germline CDR1 reads LNHDA; CDR2 reads SQIVND (reference sequence). The CDR3 runs to 13 residues. V shed 3 bases and J shed 2 bases, with 6 bases lying between them. This CDR3 reads CASSMGVTDTQYF. The CDR3 DNA is TGTGCCAGTAGTATGGGCGTCACAGATACGCAGTATTTT.

The chain recombines TRBV9 with TRBJ2-1, with 10 nucleotides matching TRBD2. Germline CDR1 SGDLS, CDR2 YYNGEE. Losses at the gene ends were 0 bases for V and 5 bases for J; bases not matched to a gene: 2. This CDR3 contains 15 residues. The CDR3, as DNA: TGTGCCAGCAGCGTAGGACTAGCGGGCCACAATGAGCAGTTCTTC. It encodes CASSVGLAGHNEQFF.

V is TRBV4-1 and J is TRBJ2-1; 10 bases line up with TRBD2. The CDR3 consists of 18 residues. J gave up 8 bases and V 0 bases, and 13 bases lay outside the gene matches. CDR1 and CDR2 (germline): MGHRA, YSYEKL. CDR3 amino acids: CASSQEAALAGVSDEQFF. The CDR3, as DNA: TGCGCCAGCAGCCAAGAGGCCGCCCTAGCGGGAGTTAGCGATGAGCAGTTCTTC.

This clonotype was seen more than once but under ten times. This sequence joins TRBV4-2 and TRBJ2-5; D gene uncertain. V gave up 0 bases and J gave up 2 bases, with 7 bases separating them. From germline, CDR1 is LGHNA and CDR2 YNFKEQ. CDR3 size: 14 residues. CDR3 protein: CASSQDVKQETQYF. CDR3 nucleotides: TGTGCCAGCAGCCAAGATGTCAAGCAAGAGACCCAGTACTTC.

The CDR3 loop is CASSGTEAFF. The CDR3 DNA follows: TGTGCCAGCAGCGGCACTGAAGCTTTCTTT. This chain connects TRBV7-9 to TRBJ1-1, with D unresolved. The V end lost 5 bases, the J end lost 4 bases, and 2 bases lay between the germline ends. Per the germline V gene, CDR1 is SEHNR and CDR2 is FQNEAQ (reference sequence). This CDR3 spans 10 amino acids.

The genes are TRBV7-9 and TRBJ2-1, with D possibly matching TRBD1 (5 bases). Between the trimmed V and J ends, which lost 4 bases and 9 bases, there was a span of 13 bases. The CDR3 length is 13 residues. Germline values: CDR1 SEHNR, CDR2 FQNEAQ (reference sequence). The CDR3 DNA sequence: TGTGCCAGCAGCTCGAGACAGCTAAGTGAGCAGTTCTTC. It yields the protein CASSSRQLSEQFF.

This clonotype has a handful of counts. V usage is TRBV5-1 and J usage is TRBJ2-3, with 7 bases that match TRBD2. Germline CDR1 and CDR2: SGHRS and YFSETQ. V lost 7 bases to trimming and J lost 2 bases; unmatched junction nucleotides: 7. The CDR3 runs to 14 residues. The CDR3 DNA follows: TGCGCCAGCGGGGCTAGCGGCTACACAGATACGCAGTATTTT. Amino acid sequence: CASGASGYTDTQYF. The whole variable domain, remainder taken from reference TRBV5-1 and TRBJ2-3, is KAGVTQTPRYLIKTRGQQVTLSCSPISGHRSVSWYQQTPGQGLQFLFEYFSETQRNKGNFPGRFSGRQFSNSRSEMNVSTLELGDSALYLCASGASGYTDTQYFGPGTRLTVL.

This clonotype occurred many times. The CDR3: CASSHQRGLRGGNEQFF. CDR3 coding DNA: TGTGCCAGCAGCCACCAACGGGGTTTGAGAGGTGGGAATGAGCAGTTCTTC. This chain connects TRBV3-1 to TRBJ2-1; a possible D gene is TRBD2 (5 bases). CDR3 length: 17 amino acids. From germline, CDR1 is LGHDT and CDR2 YNNKEL (reference sequence). Trimming pared 3 bases from V and 7 bases from J, leaving 22 bases between.

V is TRBV15 and J is TRBJ2-1, with D unclear. The CDR3 loop spans 13 amino acids. Trimming removed 0 bases at V and 7 bases at J, with 7 bases between. The germline V gene has CDR1 LNHNV and CDR2 YYDKDF (reference sequence). The CDR3 sequence is CATSRDMENEQFF. The CDR3, as DNA: TGTGCCACCAGCAGAGATATGGAAAATGAGCAGTTCTTC. Together with reference TRBV15 and TRBJ2-1, the CDR3 gives the full variable domain: DAMVIQNPRYQVTQFGKPVTLSCSQTLNHNVMYWYQQKSSQAPKLLFHYYDKDFNNEADTPDNFQSRRPNTSFCFLDIRSPGLGDTAMYLCATSRDMENEQFFGPGTRLTVL.

This clonotype was detected only a few times. The chain uses TRBV27 and TRBJ2-1; D is uncertain. The CDR3 sequence is 17 residues long. Germline loops: CDR1 MNHEY, CDR2 SMNVEV (reference sequence). The ends were cut back, 5 bases at V and 0 bases at J, with 17 bases in the middle. The CDR3 is CASSLQPPSGSYNEQFF. DNA of the CDR3: TGTGCCAGCAGTCTCCAACCCCCCTCGGGCTCCTACAATGAGCAGTTCTTC.

This clonotype has a handful of counts. V is TRBV4-1 and J is TRBJ2-7; 9 bases are shared with TRBD1. With V trimmed by 1 base and J by 3 bases, 7 bases remained unmatched. The CDR3 sequence is 16 residues long. The germline gives CDR1 MGHRA, CDR2 YSYEKL. CDR3 sequence: CASSQVGRDRDYEQYF. The DNA for the CDR3 is TGCGCCAGCAGCCAAGTTGGGAGGGACAGGGACTACGAGCAGTACTTC.

This chain connects TRBV3-1 to TRBJ1-1; 7 bases are shared with TRBD1. The length of the CDR3 is 19 residues. Trimming took 0 bases from V and 5 from J; bases not matched to a gene: 18. CDR1 is LGHDT, CDR2 YNNKEL, per germline (reference sequence). CDR3 nucleotide sequence: TGTGCCAGCAGCCAAGATGTTGGGACAGCTTATCGAAGGGGAACTGAAGCTTTCTTT. Protein sequence: CASSQDVGTAYRRGTEAFF.

This clonotype has more than one count but fewer than ten. The chain recombines TRBV7-2 with TRBJ2-7, with 8 bases fitting TRBD2. J lost 2 bases, V lost 6 bases, and 9 bases had no gene match. This CDR3 contains 15 residues. Germline V gene lookup returns CDR1 SGHTA and CDR2 FQGNSA. Here the CDR3 reads CASRSRGSGTYEQYF. The CDR3 nucleotides read TGTGCCAGCAGATCCCGGGGTAGCGGGACCTACGAGCAGTACTTC.